The present entry profiles one T cell receptor beta chain with its context. What it recognizes is unknown. This sample was taken from a study of cytomegalovirus exposure and HLA in healthy donors. Trimming shortened V by 4 bases and J by 2 bases, and 8 bases separated the two germline ends. This CDR3 is built from 13 residues. Germline lookup yields CDR1 SGHNT and CDR2 YYREEE (reference sequence). The PCR contained 60 Vbeta and 13 Jbeta primers. TCRdb keeps only in-frame clones here, not all; method: immunoSEQ multiplex PCR. The sample shows about 160,000 clones, 80% of them seen only once. Study-level results: A previous analysis found most TCR beta V segments productive roughly 87% or roughly 30% of the time.

The rearrangement joins TRBV5-4 to TRBJ2-3; TRBD1 is a possible D gene (6 bases). The clonotype comes from a woman aged 50 to 60 in good health and CMV-seronegative. Sequences were obtained from PBMCs. CDR3 nucleotides: TGTGCCAGCAGCGGGGACAACACAGATACGCAGTATTTT. This sequence encodes CASSGDNTDTQYF. Full variable domain (outside the CDR3, taken from reference TRBV5-4 and TRBJ2-3): ETGVTQSPTHLIKTRGQQVTLRCSSQSGHNTVSWYQQALGQGPQFIFQYYREEENGRGNFPPRFSGLQFPNYSSELNVNALELDDSALYLCASSGDNTDTQYFGPGTRLTVL.